The rows below give T cell receptor beta chains drawn from one sample of a study of T cells in Graves' hyperthyroidism and ophthalmopathy. MiXCR was run by TCRdb on the multiplex PCR reads, yielding one entry per CDR3 protein. The data hold 650,000 to 800,000 distinct CDR3 sequences, with 45% observed a single time. The sequencing sample was made of peripheral blood or thyroid tissue (not recorded which). The source of these receptors is an adult man with Graves' disease, either hyperthyroidism or ophthalmopathy (not recorded which). Each CDR3 is given with its conserved first and last residue. The D gene is left open where the match is weak. Only part of the rows carry a size: once, few, many, or a class if the clone is expanded.

cdr3_nt	cdr3_aa	clone_size	v_call	j_call	d_call
TGTGCCAGCACCAAATACCGCACCGGGACAGGCGGCACTGAAGCTTTCTTT	CASTKYRTGTGGTEAFF	.	TRBV10-3	TRBJ1-1	TRBD1
TGTGCCAGTACCTTGGACAGCCACTCCTACGAGCAGTACTTC	CASTLDSHSYEQYF	many	TRBV19	TRBJ2-7	.
TGCAGCGTGACCCCGGGACAGAGCTATGGCTACATCTTC	CSVTPGQSYGYIF	.	TRBV29-1	TRBJ1-2	TRBD1
TGTGCCAGCACCACGGACAGGGGGGACTACGAGCAGTACTTC	CASTTDRGDYEQYF	.	TRBV7-9	TRBJ2-7	TRBD1
TGTGCCAGCAGCCCCACCCGCCGTGTCAACACTGAAGCTTTCTTT	CASSPTRRVNTEAFF	few	TRBV7-2	TRBJ1-1	.
TGTGCCAGCAGGGCTCAGGGTGCTACGGCTTTCTTT	CASRAQGATAFF	.	TRBV12-3/TRBV12-4	TRBJ1-1	.
TGTGCCACCTTACCGGGAGGAAGGACTGAAGCTTTCTTT	CATLPGGRTEAFF	many	TRBV19	TRBJ1-1	.
TGTGCCAGTGCTAGGGACAGGGCGGAGACCCAGTACTTC	CASARDRAETQYF	.	TRBV10-3	TRBJ2-5	TRBD1
TGTGCCAGTAGTATGACCACCCTTAATCAGCCCCAGCATTTT	CASSMTTLNQPQHF	few	TRBV19	TRBJ1-5	.
TGTGCCAGTAGTATAGATTCCCAGGACTACGAGCAGTACTTC	CASSIDSQDYEQYF	.	TRBV19	TRBJ2-7	.
TGTGCCAGCAGAAAGGGGGCAGGGACCGGGGAGCTGTTTTTT	CASRKGAGTGELFF	once	TRBV21-1	TRBJ2-2	.
TGTGCCAGTTACAGGGGGATGAGGACTGAAGCTTTCTTT	CASYRGMRTEAFF	few	TRBV12-3/TRBV12-4	TRBJ1-1	TRBD1
TGTGCCAGCAGCGTAGTGGACAGGGGGCACACTGAAGCTTTCTTT	CASSVVDRGHTEAFF	few	TRBV9	TRBJ1-1	TRBD1
TGTGCCAGCAGCGCGACTAGCGGGACAACCTACGAGCAGTACTTC	CASSATSGTTYEQYF	once	TRBV7-6	TRBJ2-7	TRBD2
TGTGCCAGTAGTATCGCGAGGGCCCTTACAGGGTCGAGCGAGCAGTACTTC	CASSIARALTGSSEQYF	.	TRBV19	TRBJ2-7	.
TGTGCCAGCAGCTCCGGGAACAGGGTCGGAGAGACCCAGTACTTC	CASSSGNRVGETQYF	.	TRBV7-9	TRBJ2-5	.
TGCAGTGCTAGAGCGGCAGGGAGTTATAATTCACCCCTCCACTTT	CSARAAGSYNSPLHF	once	TRBV20-1	TRBJ1-6	.
TGCAGCGTGGTACCGGACTACCGAAAAGAGACCCAGTACTTC	CSVVPDYRKETQYF	many	TRBV29-1	TRBJ2-5	.
TGTGCCAGCAGTTTTCCTAGTCTGGCGAACACTGAAGCTTTCTTT	CASSFPSLANTEAFF	few	TRBV12-3/TRBV12-4	TRBJ1-1	.
TGTGCCAGCAGTTTTTCGGACATAAACACTGAAGCTTTCTTT	CASSFSDINTEAFF	.	TRBV12-3/TRBV12-4	TRBJ1-1	.
TGTGCCAGCAGCTTAGAGGCAGGGGTCAACGTCCTGACTTTC	CASSLEAGVNVLTF	.	TRBV9	TRBJ2-6	.
TGTGCCAGCTTGGACAGCCAGAACACTGAAGCTTTCTTT	CASLDSQNTEAFF	.	TRBV7-2	TRBJ1-1	.
TGTGCCAGCAGCCCGGGACAGGGAACCCAGATTTTCTATGGCTACACCTTC	CASSPGQGTQIFYGYTF	.	TRBV11-1	TRBJ1-2	TRBD1
TGTGCCAGTAGTATGACAGTGACATCCTACGAGCAGTACTTC	CASSMTVTSYEQYF	.	TRBV19	TRBJ2-7	.
TGCAGTGCTAGAGCCCTGAGGGACAGGGAAGGATACACTGAAGCTTTCTTT	CSARALRDREGYTEAFF	.	TRBV20-1	TRBJ1-1	TRBD1
TGTGCCACCAGCAGGACAGCGGGGGTGCTGATAAGCAATCAGCCCCAGCATTTT	CATSRTAGVLISNQPQHF	.	TRBV15	TRBJ1-5	.
TGTGCCAGCAGCTTAGTGGGGCCAGAGACCCAGTACTTC	CASSLVGPETQYF	many	TRBV7-9	TRBJ2-5	.
TGCAGCGCAGGGGGTCTGCTGGGTGAAAAACTGTTTTTT	CSAGGLLGEKLFF	many	TRBV29-1	TRBJ1-4	TRBD1
TGCAGTGCTAGGGGGTGGGTGAACACTGAAGCTTTCTTT	CSARGWVNTEAFF	.	TRBV20-1	TRBJ1-1	.
TGCAGTGCTAGACTGGCCGAGCAGTACTTC	CSARLAEQYF	many	TRBV20-1	TRBJ2-7	.
TGTGCCAGCAGATCACAGGGGAGGACTGAAGCTTTCTTT	CASRSQGRTEAFF	many	TRBV25-1	TRBJ1-1	TRBD1
TGTGCCAGCAGGCTGGGACAGGTCGATGAAAAACTGTTTTTT	CASRLGQVDEKLFF	.	TRBV7-9	TRBJ1-4	TRBD1
TGTGCCAGTAGTGGTCGGACAGCGAACACTGAAGCTTTCTTT	CASSGRTANTEAFF	few	TRBV19	TRBJ1-1	.
TGTGCCAGCAACGCTTACAGGGGGCTGTTTTTT	CASNAYRGLFF	.	TRBV7-2	TRBJ2-2	TRBD1
TGTGCCAGCAGCACAGGGAATGACTATGGCTACACCTTC	CASSTGNDYGYTF	.	TRBV7-9	TRBJ1-2	.
TGTGCCACCAGCAGAGATAAGGGCCTGGTTTCACCCCTCCACTTT	CATSRDKGLVSPLHF	many	TRBV15	TRBJ1-6	.
TGTGCCACCAGCGTTGAGTCTGGGTTGGATGGCTACACCTTC	CATSVESGLDGYTF	.	TRBV24-1	TRBJ1-2	.
TGTGCCATCAGCCCGGGAGGGACATCGAACACTGAAGCTTTCTTT	CAISPGGTSNTEAFF	.	TRBV10-3	TRBJ1-1	.
TGCGCCAGCAGCCTTACAGGGCGAAGGGATCAGCCCCAGCATTTT	CASSLTGRRDQPQHF	many	TRBV5-1	TRBJ1-5	.
TGTGCCAGCAGCTCCGGGACGTACTACGAGCAGTACTTC	CASSSGTYYEQYF	few	TRBV7-3	TRBJ2-7	.
TGTGCCAGCACCCTAAGCAGCAGTTACTATGGCTACACCTTC	CASTLSSSYYGYTF	many	TRBV12-3/TRBV12-4	TRBJ1-2	.
TGTGCCAGCAGGGATGACAGGGGCTCTGGAAACACCATATATTTT	CASRDDRGSGNTIYF	.	TRBV7-9	TRBJ1-3	TRBD1
TGTGCCAGCAGCGTACAACCGAACTATGGCTACACCTTC	CASSVQPNYGYTF	many	TRBV9	TRBJ1-2	.
TGTGCCAGCAGCTTGAACAGGGGGATTAATGAAAAACTGTTTTTT	CASSLNRGINEKLFF	few	TRBV7-2	TRBJ1-4	TRBD1
TGTGCCAGCAGAGGGGGGGGCTTTAATGGCTACACCTTC	CASRGGGFNGYTF	few	TRBV9	TRBJ1-2	.
TGTGCCATCAGAATGACAGGTAGCTCCTACGAGCAGTACTTC	CAIRMTGSSYEQYF	many	TRBV10-3	TRBJ2-7	.
TGTGCCAGCAGCCCAGGTTGGGGCTACACCTTC	CASSPGWGYTF	.	TRBV7-2	TRBJ1-2	.
TGTGCCAGCAGCCCCTACAGGACTAGCGACGAGCAGTACTTC	CASSPYRTSDEQYF	few	TRBV7-3	TRBJ2-7	TRBD2
TGCGCCAGCAGCCCGGACGGTTATAATGAAAAACTGTTTTTT	CASSPDGYNEKLFF	.	TRBV5-1	TRBJ1-4	.
TGTGCCAGCAGTTACGTGTGGAACACTGAAGCTTTCTTT	CASSYVWNTEAFF	.	TRBV6-4	TRBJ1-1	.
TGTGCCAGCAGCTTGCAGGGATACTCTGGAAACACCATATATTTT	CASSLQGYSGNTIYF	.	TRBV7-9	TRBJ1-3	.
TGTGCCAGCAGCTTAGCGCACGGGACAGCCGTGTTT	CASSLAHGTAVF	.	TRBV7-8	TRBJ1-4	TRBD1
TGTGCCAGCAGCGTATTGCCAACTACCGGGGAGCTGTTTTTT	CASSVLPTTGELFF	many	TRBV9	TRBJ2-2	.